This is a list of T cell receptor beta chains from one sample in a study of glioma-infiltrating T cells after dendritic cell vaccination. Measured with immunoSEQ multiplex PCR; TCRdb has only the in-frame clones, and not every one. The sample lists some 90,000 clones, approximately 80% occurring once. Here the sequenced sample was blood, taken after dendritic cell vaccination. The receptors shown here come from a human donor with glioblastoma. Both conserved end residues are part of each CDR3. The D gene is left open where the match is weak. Clone size is shown for a subset of rows, as once, few, many or a class of expanded clone.

V gene	clone size	J gene	D gene	CDR3 DNA	CDR3 protein
TRBV10-3	-	TRBJ1-2	-	TGTGCCATCACCGACCCCCTCCGAAATGGGAGTGGCTACACCTTC	CAITDPLRNGSGYTF
TRBV7-3	-	TRBJ2-5	-	TGTGCCAGCAGCTCCGGGGAGCGTTCAGAGACCCAGTACTTC	CASSSGERSETQYF
TRBV7-3	-	TRBJ1-3	-	TGTGCCAGCAGCGCGGAAGCGGGTTCTGGAAACACCATATATTTT	CASSAEAGSGNTIYF
TRBV2	-	TRBJ1-2	-	TGTGCCAGCACCGCGGACAGACTTAACTATGGCTACACCTTC	CASTADRLNYGYTF
TRBV7-2	-	TRBJ2-1	TRBD2	TGTGCCAGCAGCTTAGTTCGCCTAGCGGTGTACAATGAGCAGTTCTTC	CASSLVRLAVYNEQFF
TRBV5-6	few	TRBJ1-4	-	TGTGCCAGCAGCTCAACAGGGAGGGCTAATGAAAAACTGTTTTTT	CASSSTGRANEKLFF
TRBV6-1	-	TRBJ1-4	-	TGTGCCAGCAGTACAACAGGGATCTCTAATGAAAAACTGTTTTTT	CASSTTGISNEKLFF
TRBV5-1	-	TRBJ2-2	TRBD1	TGCGCCAGCAGACGGGACAGTAACACCGGGGAGCTGTTTTTT	CASRRDSNTGELFF
TRBV11-1	-	TRBJ1-2	-	TGTGCCAGCAGCTTAGCGCCGGGCGGGGGCGATGGCTACACCTTC	CASSLAPGGGDGYTF
TRBV27	-	TRBJ1-2	TRBD1	TGTGCCAGCAGTAGACAGGGAGAAGGCTACACCTTC	CASSRQGEGYTF
TRBV5-1	once	TRBJ2-4	-	TGCGCCAGCAGCTTGGGGAGTAGGGACATCCCTGGCAAAAACATTCAGTACTTC	CASSLGSRDIPGKNIQYF
TRBV11-3	-	TRBJ2-1	TRBD2	TGTGCCAGCAGCTCGACTAGCGGCACCAACCATGGGCAGTTCTTC	CASSSTSGTNHGQFF
TRBV6-1	-	TRBJ2-5	TRBD1	TGTGCCAGCAGTGAAGGTGGGACAGGGGTAGAGACCCAGTACTTC	CASSEGGTGVETQYF
TRBV29-1	-	TRBJ2-5	-	TGCAGCGTTGAGTCGGGGTCTGAGACCCAGTACTTC	CSVESGSETQYF
TRBV6-5	-	TRBJ1-2	-	TGTGCCAGCAGTTATGTGGGCCGAACAGGGATCGGCTACACCTTC	CASSYVGRTGIGYTF
TRBV5-1	-	TRBJ2-5	-	TGCGCCAGCAGCTTGTTGGGCAGAGAGACCCAGTACTTC	CASSLLGRETQYF
TRBV7-9	-	TRBJ1-2	-	TGTGCCAGCAGCTTAGGGGGGCCAGTCTATGGCTACACCTTC	CASSLGGPVYGYTF
TRBV5-4	-	TRBJ2-3	TRBD1	TGTGCCAGCAGCTTAAGGGGGCGAAGAGATACGCAGTATTTT	CASSLRGRRDTQYF
TRBV5-1	-	TRBJ2-1	-	TGCGCCAGCAGCGAGAGTGTCCCCTACAATGAGCAGTTCTTC	CASSESVPYNEQFF
TRBV27	-	TRBJ2-1	TRBD2	TGTGCCACCTGGGCTAGCGGGTTCAATGAGCAGTTCTTC	CATWASGFNEQFF
TRBV5-1	-	TRBJ1-2	-	TGCGCCAGCAGCCAACGGCAAGCGACAGGAAATGGCTACACCTTC	CASSQRQATGNGYTF
TRBV5-8	-	TRBJ1-5	-	TGTGCCAGCAGTTCGGCCGGACAGCCTAATCAGCCCCAGCATTTT	CASSSAGQPNQPQHF
TRBV10-3	-	TRBJ2-1	TRBD2	TGTGCCATCAATGGGGACCCGGGACTAGCGGTTTACAATGAGCAGTTCTTC	CAINGDPGLAVYNEQFF
TRBV2	-	TRBJ1-6	-	TGTGCCAGCAGACCGGGACTAGAAAATTCACCCCTCCACTTT	CASRPGLENSPLHF
TRBV11-3	-	TRBJ2-6	-	TGTGCCAGCAGCTTAGATTCCCAGGGCCGCGCTGGGGCCAACGTCCTGACTTTC	CASSLDSQGRAGANVLTF
TRBV27	few	TRBJ1-2	TRBD1	TGTGCCAGCAGTTCACCGGACAGGGGCTATGGCTACACCTTC	CASSSPDRGYGYTF
TRBV7-9	-	TRBJ2-2	-	TGTGCCAGCAGCTTAGTGGGCAGGACGAACACCGGGGAGCTGTTTTTT	CASSLVGRTNTGELFF
TRBV5-1	-	TRBJ1-1	TRBD1	TGCGCCAGCAGCTTGTACGGAACAGGGGCTCCAATGAACACTGAAGCTTTCTTT	CASSLYGTGAPMNTEAFF
TRBV19	-	TRBJ2-3	-	TGTGCCAGTAGTATAGGGCTAGTCACAGATACGCAGTATTTT	CASSIGLVTDTQYF
TRBV2	-	TRBJ2-5	TRBD2	TGTGCCAGCAGTGAAGACGGGGGGGCCAGGGAGACCCAGTACTTC	CASSEDGGARETQYF
TRBV19	-	TRBJ2-1	-	TGTGCCAGTAGAACAGGGATGGTTAATGAGCAGTTCTTC	CASRTGMVNEQFF
TRBV6-6	once	TRBJ1-1	TRBD1	TGTGCCAGCAGCTCGGGACAGTTCACTGAAGCTTTCTTT	CASSSGQFTEAFF
TRBV18	-	TRBJ1-1	TRBD1	TGTGCCAGCTCACACCGGGACAGCAATTATTTCACTGAAGCTTTCTTT	CASSHRDSNYFTEAFF
TRBV7-8	few	TRBJ1-2	-	TGTGCCAGCAGCTTATCGCAGGGTAATGGCTACACCTTC	CASSLSQGNGYTF
TRBV7-8	-	TRBJ2-7	-	TGTGCCAGCAGCTTATTTGGCGGGGGCCGCTCCTACGAGCAGTACTTC	CASSLFGGGRSYEQYF
TRBV4-1	-	TRBJ1-2	TRBD1	TGCGCCAGCAGCCAAACTCAGGGGGTGGCTAACTATGGCTACACCTTC	CASSQTQGVANYGYTF
TRBV5-1	-	TRBJ1-2	-	TGCGCCAGCAGCCCCCGGACAGCCGGGGGGTACTATGGCTACACCTTC	CASSPRTAGGYYGYTF
TRBV19	-	TRBJ2-2	TRBD1	TGTGCCACTCGGGACAGGGATCTCACCGGGGAGCTGTTTTTT	CATRDRDLTGELFF
TRBV7-2	-	TRBJ2-7	TRBD2	TGTGCCAGCAGCTTAATTACCTATTACAGGACTAGCGGGGGAGTCGAGCAGTACTTC	CASSLITYYRTSGGVEQYF
TRBV10-3	-	TRBJ1-5	TRBD1	TGTGCCATCACCCGACAGGGAAAGGCCCAGCATTTT	CAITRQGKAQHF
TRBV6-5	-	TRBJ1-2	-	TGTGCCAGCAGGTACGGGACATCTTATGGCTACACCTTC	CASRYGTSYGYTF
TRBV19	-	TRBJ1-2	-	TGTGCCAGTAGTTATTACGACAGAGCCAATGGCTACACCTTC	CASSYYDRANGYTF
TRBV7-8	-	TRBJ1-5	TRBD1	TGTGCCAGCAGCTTAGCGTTTGGAGGGGGCCATAGCAATCAGCCCCAGCATTTT	CASSLAFGGGHSNQPQHF
TRBV5-4	-	TRBJ1-2	TRBD1	TGTGCCAGCAGCTTGGGGGGACAGGGAAGAGGGGATGGCTACACCTTC	CASSLGGQGRGDGYTF
TRBV7-9	-	TRBJ2-1	TRBD2	TGTGCCAGCAGCTTAGGACTAGCGGGAGGGAAGAAACCCTACAATGAGCAGTTCTTC	CASSLGLAGGKKPYNEQFF
TRBV27	-	TRBJ1-4	TRBD1	TGTGCCAGCAGAAGACAGGGGGATTATTCCTTGCCTAATGAAAAACTGTTTTTT	CASRRQGDYSLPNEKLFF
TRBV7-8	-	TRBJ2-7	-	TGTGCCAGCAGCTTAGTCTCAGGTACCTCCTACGAGCAGTACTTC	CASSLVSGTSYEQYF
TRBV7-6	-	TRBJ2-1	-	TGTGCCAGCAGCTTAGAGAGGGCAGGGGCGAACAATGAGCAGTTCTTC	CASSLERAGANNEQFF
TRBV5-4	few	TRBJ2-5	-	TGTGCCAGCAGCAGGAGGGTCAATAGCGAGACCCAGTACTTC	CASSRRVNSETQYF
TRBV10-3	few	TRBJ1-2	-	TGTGCCATCAGTGAGTCGGGGCAGGATAACTATGGCTACACCTTC	CAISESGQDNYGYTF
TRBV6-1	-	TRBJ1-2	TRBD1	TGTGCCAGCAGTGTATCCCAGGGGGGAATTCGGGGCTACACCTTC	CASSVSQGGIRGYTF
TRBV20-1	-	TRBJ1-1	-	TGCAGTGCGCCTAGGAACTCTGAAGCTTTCTTT	CSAPRNSEAFF
TRBV7-6	-	TRBJ1-4	TRBD1	TGTGCCAGCAGCTTACAGGGGGGACCGAATGAAAAACTGTTTTTT	CASSLQGGPNEKLFF
TRBV7-6	-	TRBJ2-4	-	TGTGCCAGCAGCCCAGCAGGGTCGGACATTCAGTACTTC	CASSPAGSDIQYF
TRBV19	-	TRBJ1-1	-	TGTGCCAGTAGTATCCGGGGTCTGAACACTGAAGCTTTCTTT	CASSIRGLNTEAFF
TRBV10-2	-	TRBJ1-2	TRBD1	TGCGCCAGCAGCCTCCGGGGACAGGGGGCGTTGAGCACCTTC	CASSLRGQGALSTF
TRBV14	-	TRBJ2-5	-	TGTGCCAGCAGCCAAGATCTGGTTAGGGGAGAGACCCAGTACTTC	CASSQDLVRGETQYF